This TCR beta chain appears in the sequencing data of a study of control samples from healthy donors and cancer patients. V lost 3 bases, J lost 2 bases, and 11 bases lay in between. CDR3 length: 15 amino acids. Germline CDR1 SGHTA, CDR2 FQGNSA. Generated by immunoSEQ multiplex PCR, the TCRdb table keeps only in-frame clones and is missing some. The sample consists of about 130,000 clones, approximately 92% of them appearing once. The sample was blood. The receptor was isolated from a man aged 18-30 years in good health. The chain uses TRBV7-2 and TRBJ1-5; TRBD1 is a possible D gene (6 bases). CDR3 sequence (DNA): TGTGCCAGCAGCTTGTCGCAGGGGCGCAATCAGCCCCAGCATTTT. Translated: CASSLSQGRNQPQHF.